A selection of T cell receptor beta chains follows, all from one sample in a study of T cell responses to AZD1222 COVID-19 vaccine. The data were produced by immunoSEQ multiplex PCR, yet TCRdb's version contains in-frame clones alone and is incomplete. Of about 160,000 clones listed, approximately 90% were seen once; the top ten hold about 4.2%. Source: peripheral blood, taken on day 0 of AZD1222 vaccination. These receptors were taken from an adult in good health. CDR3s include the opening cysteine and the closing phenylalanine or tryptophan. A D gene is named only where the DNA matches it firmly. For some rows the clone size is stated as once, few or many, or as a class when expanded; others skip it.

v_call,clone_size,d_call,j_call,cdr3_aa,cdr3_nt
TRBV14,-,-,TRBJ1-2,CASSQDRVIYTF,TGTGCCAGCAGCCAAGACAGGGTTATCTACACCTTC
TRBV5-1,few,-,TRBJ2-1,CASSDGGGLSYNEQFF,TGCGCCAGCAGCGACGGAGGAGGTCTCTCCTACAATGAGCAGTTCTTC
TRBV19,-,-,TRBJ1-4,CASSIIVLRRATNEKLFF,TGTGCCAGTAGTATAATTGTGCTCAGGCGGGCAACTAATGAAAAACTGTTTTTT
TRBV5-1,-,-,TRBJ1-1,CASSLVWRGYLAGNTEAFF,TGCGCCAGCAGCTTGGTTTGGAGGGGCTATCTGGCAGGGAACACTGAAGCTTTCTTT
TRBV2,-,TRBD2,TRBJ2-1,CASEALAENNEQFF,TGTGCCTCCGAGGCACTAGCGGAAAACAATGAGCAGTTCTTC
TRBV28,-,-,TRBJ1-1,CALKGMNTEAFF,TGTGCCTTAAAGGGGATGAACACTGAAGCTTTCTTT
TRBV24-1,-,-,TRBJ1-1,CATMRQGNTEAFF,TGTGCCACCATGCGGCAGGGGAACACTGAAGCTTTCTTT
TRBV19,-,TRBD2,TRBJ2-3,CASSMTSGSPYTDTQYF,TGTGCCAGTAGTATGACTAGCGGGAGCCCCTACACAGATACGCAGTATTTT
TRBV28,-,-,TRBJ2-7,CASSSIGTPYTYEQYF,TGTGCCAGCAGTTCAATAGGGACACCTTATACCTACGAGCAGTACTTC
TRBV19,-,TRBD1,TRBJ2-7,CASSPGQGPPYEQYF,TGTGCCAGTAGTCCGGGACAGGGGCCTCCCTACGAGCAGTACTTC
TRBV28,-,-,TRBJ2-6,CASSREVGSGANVLTF,TGTGCCAGCAGCCGGGAAGTGGGCTCTGGGGCCAACGTCCTGACTTTC
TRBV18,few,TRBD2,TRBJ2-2,CASSLSGTNTGELFF,TGTGCCAGCTCACTCAGCGGGACTAACACCGGGGAGCTGTTTTTT
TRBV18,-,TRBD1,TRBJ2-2,CASSPRDRNTGELFF,TGTGCCAGCTCACCCCGGGACAGGAACACCGGGGAGCTGTTTTTT
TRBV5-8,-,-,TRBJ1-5,CASSLRTDHSNQPQHF,TGTGCCAGCAGCTTGAGGACCGACCATAGCAATCAGCCCCAGCATTTT
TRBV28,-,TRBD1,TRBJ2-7,CASSSQGSGSYEQYF,TGTGCCAGCAGTTCACAGGGGAGCGGTTCCTACGAGCAGTACTTC
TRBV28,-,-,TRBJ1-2,CASTEDAGGYTF,TGTGCCAGCACTGAAGATGCGGGGGGCTACACCTTC
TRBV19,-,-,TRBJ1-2,CASSRPGGIYGYTF,TGTGCCAGTAGTAGACCTGGGGGCATCTATGGCTACACCTTC
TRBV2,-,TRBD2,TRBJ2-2,CASSARSGTNTGELFF,TGTGCCAGCAGTGCCCGTAGCGGGACGAACACCGGGGAGCTGTTTTTT
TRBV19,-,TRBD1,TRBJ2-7,CASSSGTGGYEQYF,TGTGCCAGTAGTTCCGGGACAGGGGGCTACGAGCAGTACTTC
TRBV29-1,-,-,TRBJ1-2,CSVEVADTSYGYTF,TGCAGCGTTGAAGTAGCGGATACCTCTTATGGCTACACCTTC
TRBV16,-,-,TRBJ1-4,CASSHRVALGDEKLFF,TGTGCCAGCAGCCATCGGGTGGCCCTGGGAGATGAAAAACTGTTTTTT
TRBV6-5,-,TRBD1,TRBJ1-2,CATMGQHYGYTF,TGTGCCACGATGGGACAGCACTATGGCTACACCTTC
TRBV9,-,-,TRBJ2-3,CASSVEQTGVLDTQYF,TGTGCCAGCAGCGTAGAGCAAACGGGAGTCCTGGATACGCAGTATTTT
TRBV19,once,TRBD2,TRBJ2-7,CASSPSGVNEQYF,TGTGCCAGTAGTCCTAGCGGCGTCAACGAGCAGTACTTC
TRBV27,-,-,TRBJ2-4,CASSLSSEGGAKNIQYF,TGTGCCAGCAGTTTATCGTCGGAGGGGGGAGCCAAAAACATTCAGTACTTC
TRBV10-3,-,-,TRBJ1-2,CAISVDGNYGYTF,TGTGCCATCAGTGTCGACGGCAACTATGGCTACACCTTC
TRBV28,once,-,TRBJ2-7,CASRRDVYEQYF,TGTGCCAGCAGGAGGGACGTCTACGAGCAGTACTTC
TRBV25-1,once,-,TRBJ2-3,CASSEGQVGTDTQYF,TGTGCCAGCAGTGAGGGTCAGGTGGGCACAGATACGCAGTATTTT
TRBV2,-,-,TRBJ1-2,CASSGWTDGYTF,TGTGCCAGCAGTGGCTGGACAGATGGCTACACCTTC
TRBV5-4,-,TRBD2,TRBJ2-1,CASSLELAGGGEQFF,TGTGCCAGCAGCTTGGAACTAGCGGGAGGAGGGGAGCAGTTCTTC
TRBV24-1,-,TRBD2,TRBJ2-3,CATSLAGFTDTQYF,TGTGCCACCAGCCTAGCGGGCTTCACAGATACGCAGTATTTT
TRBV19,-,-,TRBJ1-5,CASSIRAGFNQPQHF,TGTGCCAGTAGTATAAGGGCGGGATTCAATCAGCCCCAGCATTTT
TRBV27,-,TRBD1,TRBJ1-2,CASTERPGTGSYGYTF,TGTGCCAGCACCGAGAGGCCCGGGACAGGATCCTATGGCTACACCTTC
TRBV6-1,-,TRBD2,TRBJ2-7,CASSEFSGLVSAEQYF,TGTGCCAGCAGTGAATTCTCGGGACTAGTCTCCGCCGAGCAGTACTTC
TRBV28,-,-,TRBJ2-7,CASSSMYYSYEQYF,TGTGCCAGCAGTTCTATGTATTACTCCTACGAGCAGTACTTC
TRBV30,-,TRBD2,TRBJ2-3,CAWSRTSGRRADTQYF,TGTGCCTGGAGTAGGACTAGCGGCCGCAGGGCAGATACGCAGTATTTT
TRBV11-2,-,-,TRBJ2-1,CASSSLPSGAANEQFF,TGTGCCAGCAGCTCCCTCCCTTCGGGGGCGGCCAATGAGCAGTTCTTC
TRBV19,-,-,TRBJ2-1,CASKSNEQFF,TGTGCCAGTAAATCGAATGAGCAGTTCTTC
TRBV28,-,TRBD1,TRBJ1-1,CASSSPPLTGGLENTEAFF,TGTGCCAGCAGCTCTCCCCCGTTGACAGGGGGCTTAGAGAACACTGAAGCTTTCTTT
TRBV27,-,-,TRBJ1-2,CASSIHGYYGYTF,TGTGCCAGCAGTATCCACGGCTACTATGGCTACACCTTC
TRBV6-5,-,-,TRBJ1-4,CASSWGHSEKLFF,TGTGCCAGCAGTTGGGGACATAGTGAAAAACTGTTTTTT
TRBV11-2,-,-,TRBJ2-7,CASSLFSGIEQYF,TGTGCCAGCAGCTTATTTAGCGGCATCGAGCAGTACTTC
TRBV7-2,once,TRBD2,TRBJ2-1,CASSLGLAGVDEQFF,TGTGCCAGCAGCCTGGGACTAGCGGGAGTCGATGAGCAGTTCTTC
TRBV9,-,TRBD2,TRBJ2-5,CASSGGLAGRETQYF,TGTGCCAGCAGCGGGGGACTAGCGGGAAGAGAGACCCAGTACTTC
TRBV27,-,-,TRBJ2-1,CASSLWVRDSYNEQFF,TGTGCCAGCAGTTTATGGGTTAGAGACTCCTACAATGAGCAGTTCTTC
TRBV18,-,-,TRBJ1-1,CASSPNRVGTEAFF,TGTGCCAGCTCACCAAACAGGGTGGGGACTGAAGCTTTCTTT
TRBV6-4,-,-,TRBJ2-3,CASSDSNTDTQYF,TGTGCCAGCAGTGACTCAAACACAGATACGCAGTATTTT
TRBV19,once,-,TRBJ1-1,CASSPGPGRPSDTEAFF,TGTGCCAGTAGCCCCGGCCCGGGTAGGCCTTCCGACACTGAAGCTTTCTTT
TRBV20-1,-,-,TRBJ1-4,CSASSQGGEKLFF,TGCAGTGCTAGTTCCCAGGGCGGAGAAAAACTGTTTTTT
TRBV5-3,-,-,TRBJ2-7,CARSLDQPASREQYF,TGTGCCAGAAGCTTAGATCAACCAGCCTCGAGGGAGCAGTACTTC
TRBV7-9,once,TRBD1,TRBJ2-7,CASSPYGTVNEQYF,TGTGCCAGCAGCCCATACGGGACAGTGAACGAGCAGTACTTC
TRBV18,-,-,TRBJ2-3,CASSPPQALSTDTQYF,TGTGCCAGCTCACCCCCCCAAGCGTTGAGCACAGATACGCAGTATTTT
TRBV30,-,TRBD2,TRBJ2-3,CAWSRGLAQRTDTQYF,TGTGCCTGGAGCCGGGGACTAGCCCAACGCACAGATACGCAGTATTTT
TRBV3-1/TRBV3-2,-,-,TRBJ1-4,CASSPSSGQNEKLFF,TGTGCCAGCAGCCCTTCCTCCGGCCAGAATGAAAAACTGTTTTTT
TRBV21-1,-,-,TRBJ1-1,CASSKVGGNTEAFF,TGTGCCAGCAGCAAAGTTGGGGGGAACACTGAAGCTTTCTTT